Here is one T cell receptor beta chain with its context. Profiling relied on immunoSEQ multiplex PCR, and the TCRdb table lists in-frame clones only, not all of them. The data contain 90,000 to 120,000 clones, approximately 91% of them seen just once; the ten biggest clones take up almost 0.95%. Trimming cost V 4 bases and J 2 bases, with 6 bases left between them. The V gene's germline CDR1 is GTSNPN and CDR2 SVGIG (reference sequence). The CDR3 sequence is 12 residues long. The study collected 1 to 8 samples per patient, pretreatment and on-treatment. This record comes from a study of PD-L1 blockade in urothelial cancer.

The origin of this receptor is a woman of 80 years or more with urothelial cancer. The chain joins TRBV30 to TRBJ1-5; D gene ambiguous. Sequenced material: PBMCs, taken around atezolizumab (anti-PD-L1) treatment. As DNA, the CDR3 is TGTGCCTGGAACTTGGGCAATCAGCCCCAGCATTTT. Amino acids: CAWNLGNQPQHF.